This T cell receptor (beta chain) was obtained from a study of shared clonotypes between healthy human individuals. For the study at large: Donor composition was a couple of women and a few men, aged 18 to 49. Study results and limitations: All-four-donor shared clonotypes had higher generation probabilities than non-shared clonotypes did.

V gave up 3 bases and J gave up 4 bases, with 17 bases separating them. Germline V lookup: CDR1 SGHNT, CDR2 YYREEE (reference sequence). The CDR3 extends over 16 amino acids. Healthy adults negative for HIV, lacking recent acute infections or vaccinations, served as donors. Researchers ran the assay at a deep level. Data came from immunoSEQ multiplex PCR; TCRdb stores just in-frame clones and leaves some out. The sample includes around 1,000,000 clones, 70% to 85% of them seen just once. As to this clone: Its antigen is not known.

The TCR sequence derives from a man in his late teens or twenties in good health. Some clones in this sample may be carry-over from other donors' samples. The V and J genes are TRBV5-4 and TRBJ2-1; weak D call: TRBD2 (5 bases). The sequencing input was memory CD4+ T cells from PBMCs. Subset denoted: CD45RA-negative fraction. CDR3 loop: CASSSSGSPVYNEQFF. The CDR3 DNA sequence: TGTGCCAGCAGCTCCTCGGGGAGCCCGGTATACAATGAGCAGTTCTTC.